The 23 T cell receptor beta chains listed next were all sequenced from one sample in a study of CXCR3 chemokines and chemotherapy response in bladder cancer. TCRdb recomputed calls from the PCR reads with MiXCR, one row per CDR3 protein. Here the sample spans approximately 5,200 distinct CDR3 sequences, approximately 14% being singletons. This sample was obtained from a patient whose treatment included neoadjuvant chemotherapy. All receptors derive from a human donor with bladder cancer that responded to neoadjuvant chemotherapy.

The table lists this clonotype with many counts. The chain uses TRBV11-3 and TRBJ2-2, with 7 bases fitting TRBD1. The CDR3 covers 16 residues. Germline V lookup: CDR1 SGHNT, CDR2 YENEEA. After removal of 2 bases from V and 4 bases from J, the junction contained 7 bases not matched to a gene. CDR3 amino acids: CASSLRRQGFTGELFF. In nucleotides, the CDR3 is TGTGCCAGCAGCTTACGAAGACAGGGATTCACCGGGGAGCTGTTTTTT. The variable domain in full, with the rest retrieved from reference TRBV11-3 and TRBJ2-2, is EAGVVQSPRYKIIEKKQPVAFWCNPISGHNTLYWYLQNLGQGPELLIRYENEEAVDDSQLPKDRFSAERLKGVDSTLKIQPAELGDSAVYLCASSLRRQGFTGELFFGEGSRLTVL.

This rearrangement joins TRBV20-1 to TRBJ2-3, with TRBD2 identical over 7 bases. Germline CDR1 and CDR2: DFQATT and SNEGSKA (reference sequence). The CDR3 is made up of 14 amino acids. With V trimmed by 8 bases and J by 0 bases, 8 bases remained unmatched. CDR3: CSTMSGTSTDTQYF. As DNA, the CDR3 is TGCAGTACAATGAGCGGGACTAGCACAGATACGCAGTATTTT.

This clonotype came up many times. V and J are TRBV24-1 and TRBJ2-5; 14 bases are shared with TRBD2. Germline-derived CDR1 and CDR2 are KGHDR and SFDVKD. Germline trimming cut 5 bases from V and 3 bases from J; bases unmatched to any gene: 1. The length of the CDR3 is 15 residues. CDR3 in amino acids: CATSVGLAGEETQYF. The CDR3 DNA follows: TGTGCCACCAGTGTGGGACTAGCGGGAGAAGAGACCCAGTACTTC.

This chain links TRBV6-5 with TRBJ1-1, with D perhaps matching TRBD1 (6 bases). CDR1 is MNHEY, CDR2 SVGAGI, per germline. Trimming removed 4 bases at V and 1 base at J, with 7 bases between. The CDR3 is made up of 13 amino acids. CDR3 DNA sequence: TGTGCCAGCAGTTGGGGACAGAACACTGAAGCTTTCTTT. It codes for CASSWGQNTEAFF.

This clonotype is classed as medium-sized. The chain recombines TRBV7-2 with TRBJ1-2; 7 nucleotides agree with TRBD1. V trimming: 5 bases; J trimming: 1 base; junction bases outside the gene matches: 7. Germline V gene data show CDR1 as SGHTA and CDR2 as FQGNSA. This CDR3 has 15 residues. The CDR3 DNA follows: TGTGCCAGCAGCGCGACAGGGATTCGTAACTATGGCTACACCTTC. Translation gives CASSATGIRNYGYTF.

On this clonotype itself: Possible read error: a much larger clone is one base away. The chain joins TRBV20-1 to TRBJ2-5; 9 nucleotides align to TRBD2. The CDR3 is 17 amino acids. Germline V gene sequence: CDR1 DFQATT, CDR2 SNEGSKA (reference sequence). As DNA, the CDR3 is TGCAGTGCTAGAGAGTTAAGGGCGGGAGGGATTCAAGGGACCCAGTACTTC. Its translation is CSARELRAGGIQGTQYF.

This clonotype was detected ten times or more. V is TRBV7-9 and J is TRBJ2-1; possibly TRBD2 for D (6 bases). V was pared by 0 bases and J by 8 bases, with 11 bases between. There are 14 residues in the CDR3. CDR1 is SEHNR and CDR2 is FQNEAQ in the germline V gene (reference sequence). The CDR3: CASSLASERDEQFF. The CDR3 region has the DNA TGTGCCAGCAGCTTAGCCTCGGAGCGGGATGAGCAGTTCTTC.

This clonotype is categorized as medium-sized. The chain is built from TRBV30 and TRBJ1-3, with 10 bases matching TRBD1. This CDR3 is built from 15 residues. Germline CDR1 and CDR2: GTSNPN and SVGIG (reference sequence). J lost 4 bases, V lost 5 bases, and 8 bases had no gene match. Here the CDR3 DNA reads TGTGCCTGGGCGGCAGGGACAGGGGCAGGAAACACCATATATTTT. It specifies CAWAAGTGAGNTIYF.

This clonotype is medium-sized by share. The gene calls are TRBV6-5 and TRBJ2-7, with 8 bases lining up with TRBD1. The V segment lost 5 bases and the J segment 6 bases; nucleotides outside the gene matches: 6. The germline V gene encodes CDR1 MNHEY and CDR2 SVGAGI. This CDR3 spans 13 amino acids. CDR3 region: CASSPQGAGEQYF. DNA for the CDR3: TGTGCCAGCAGTCCTCAGGGGGCTGGCGAGCAGTACTTC.

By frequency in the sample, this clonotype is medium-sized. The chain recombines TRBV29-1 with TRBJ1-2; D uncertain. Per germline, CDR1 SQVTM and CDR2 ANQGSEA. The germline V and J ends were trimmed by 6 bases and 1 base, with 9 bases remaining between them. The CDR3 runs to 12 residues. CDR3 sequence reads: CSVKGNNYGYTF. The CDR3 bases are TGCAGCGTGAAGGGTAATAACTATGGCTACACCTTC.

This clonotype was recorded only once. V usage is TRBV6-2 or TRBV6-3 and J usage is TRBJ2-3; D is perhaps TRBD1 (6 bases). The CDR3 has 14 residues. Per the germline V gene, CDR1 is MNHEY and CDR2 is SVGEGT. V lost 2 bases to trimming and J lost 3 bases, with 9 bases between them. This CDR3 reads CASSYAGVTDTQYF. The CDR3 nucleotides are TGTGCCAGCAGTTACGCAGGGGTAACAGATACGCAGTATTTT.

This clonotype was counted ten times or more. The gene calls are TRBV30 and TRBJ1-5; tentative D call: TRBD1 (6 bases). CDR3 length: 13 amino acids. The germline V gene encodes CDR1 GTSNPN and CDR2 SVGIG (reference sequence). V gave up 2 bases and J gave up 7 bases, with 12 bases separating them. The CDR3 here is CAWSRGDRQPQHF. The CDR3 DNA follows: TGTGCCTGGAGTAGGGGGGATCGGCAGCCCCAGCATTTT.

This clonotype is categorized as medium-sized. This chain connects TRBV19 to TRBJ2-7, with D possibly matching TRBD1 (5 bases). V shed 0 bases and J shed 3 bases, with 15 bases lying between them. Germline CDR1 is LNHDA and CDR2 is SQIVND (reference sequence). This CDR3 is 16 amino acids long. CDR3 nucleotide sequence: TGTGCCAGTAGTATAGATACCTGGTCTAGGGGCTACGAGCAGTACTTC. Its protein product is CASSIDTWSRGYEQYF. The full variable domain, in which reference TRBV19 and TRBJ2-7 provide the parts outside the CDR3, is DGGITQSPKYLFRKEGQNVTLSCEQNLNHDAMYWYRQDPGQGLRLIYYSQIVNDFQKGDIAEGYSVSREKKESFPLTVTSAQKNPTAFYLCASSIDTWSRGYEQYFGPGTRLTVT.

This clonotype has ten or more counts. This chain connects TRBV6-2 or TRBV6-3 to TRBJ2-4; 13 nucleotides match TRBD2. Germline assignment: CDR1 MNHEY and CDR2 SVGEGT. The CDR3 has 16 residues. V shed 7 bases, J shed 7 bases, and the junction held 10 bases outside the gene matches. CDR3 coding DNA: TGTGCCAGCACTGACGGACTAGCGGGAGAGAGGAACATTCAGTACTTC. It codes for CASTDGLAGERNIQYF.

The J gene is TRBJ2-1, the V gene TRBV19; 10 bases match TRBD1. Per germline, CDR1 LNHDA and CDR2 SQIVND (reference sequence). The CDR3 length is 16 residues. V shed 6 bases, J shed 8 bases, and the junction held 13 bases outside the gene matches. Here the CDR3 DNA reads TGTGCCAGTAGGGGCCACGACAGGGGGCGCGGGGATGAGCAGTTCTTC. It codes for CASRGHDRGRGDEQFF.

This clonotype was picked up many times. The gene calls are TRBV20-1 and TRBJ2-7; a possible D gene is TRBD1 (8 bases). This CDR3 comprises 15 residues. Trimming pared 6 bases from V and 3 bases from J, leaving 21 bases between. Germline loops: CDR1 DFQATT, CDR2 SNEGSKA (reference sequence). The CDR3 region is CSAHRGGGLHYEQYF. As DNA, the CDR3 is TGCAGTGCCCACAGGGGGGGGGGACTTCACTACGAGCAGTACTTC.

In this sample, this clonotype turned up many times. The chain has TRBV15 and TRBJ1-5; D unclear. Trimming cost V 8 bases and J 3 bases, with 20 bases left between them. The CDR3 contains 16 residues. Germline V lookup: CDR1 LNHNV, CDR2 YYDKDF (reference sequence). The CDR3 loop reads CATGHVQDTSNQPQHF. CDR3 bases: TGTGCCACCGGCCACGTTCAAGACACTTCCAATCAGCCCCAGCATTTT.

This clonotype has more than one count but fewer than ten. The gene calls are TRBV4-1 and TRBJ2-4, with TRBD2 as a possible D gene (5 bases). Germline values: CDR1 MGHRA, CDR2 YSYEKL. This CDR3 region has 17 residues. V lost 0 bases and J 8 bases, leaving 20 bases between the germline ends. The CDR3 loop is CASSQEDVYATDYIQYF. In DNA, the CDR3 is TGCGCCAGCAGCCAAGAAGATGTCTATGCCACGGACTACATTCAGTACTTC.

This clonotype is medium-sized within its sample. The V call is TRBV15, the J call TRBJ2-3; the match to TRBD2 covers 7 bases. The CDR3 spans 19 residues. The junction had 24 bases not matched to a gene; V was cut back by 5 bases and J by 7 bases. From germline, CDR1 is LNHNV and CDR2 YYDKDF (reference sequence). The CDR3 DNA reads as TGTGCCACCAGCGCAGAGAGGCCGGTTGGGGGAGGGCCGGGATATACGCAGTATTTT. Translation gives CATSAERPVGGGPGYTQYF. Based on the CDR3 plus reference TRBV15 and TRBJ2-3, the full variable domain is DAMVIQNPRYQVTQFGKPVTLSCSQTLNHNVMYWYQQKSSQAPKLLFHYYDKDFNNEADTPDNFQSRRPNTSFCFLDIRSPGLGDTAMYLCATSAERPVGGGPGYTQYFGPGTRLTVL.

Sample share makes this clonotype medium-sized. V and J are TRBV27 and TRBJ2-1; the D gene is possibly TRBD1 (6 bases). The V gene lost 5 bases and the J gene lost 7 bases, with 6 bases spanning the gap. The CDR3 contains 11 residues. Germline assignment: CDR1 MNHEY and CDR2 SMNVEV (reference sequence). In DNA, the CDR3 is TGTGCCAGCAGTAGGGGGAATGAGCAGTTCTTC. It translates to CASSRGNEQFF.

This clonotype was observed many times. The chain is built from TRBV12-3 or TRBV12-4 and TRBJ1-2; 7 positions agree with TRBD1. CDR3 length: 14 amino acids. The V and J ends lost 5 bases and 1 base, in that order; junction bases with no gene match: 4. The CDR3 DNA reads TGTGCCAGCAGTGAGTACAGGGGTAACTATGGCTACACCTTC. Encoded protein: CASSEYRGNYGYTF.

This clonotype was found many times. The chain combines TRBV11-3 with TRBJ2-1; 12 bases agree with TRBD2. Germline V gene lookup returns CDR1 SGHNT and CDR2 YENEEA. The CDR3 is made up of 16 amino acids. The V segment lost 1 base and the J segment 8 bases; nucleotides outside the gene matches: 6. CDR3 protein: CASSLGGTSGFDEQFF. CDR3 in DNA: TGTGCCAGCAGCTTAGGTGGGACTAGCGGGTTCGATGAGCAGTTCTTC.

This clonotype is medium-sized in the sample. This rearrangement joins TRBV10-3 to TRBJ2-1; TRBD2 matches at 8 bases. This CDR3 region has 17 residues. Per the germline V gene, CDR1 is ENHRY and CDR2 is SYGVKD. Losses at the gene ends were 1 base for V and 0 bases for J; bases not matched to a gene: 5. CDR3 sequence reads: CAISELKRESSYNEQFF. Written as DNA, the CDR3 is TGTGCCATCAGTGAGTTGAAGCGGGAGAGCTCCTACAATGAGCAGTTCTTC.